Listed below are T cell receptor beta chains from one sample, sequenced in a study of blood T cell repertoires in COVID-19. Sequencing used immunoSEQ multiplex PCR; TCRdb keeps in-frame clones, though not all of them. Of approximately 190,000 clones listed, 80% are singletons. The specimen sequenced was peripheral blood. Receptor source: a man in his 60s with acute or convalescent COVID-19. CDR3s include the opening cysteine and the closing phenylalanine or tryptophan. The D gene is left open where the match is weak. Size is omitted from some rows. Given values are once, few, many or a class for expanded clones.

v_call	clone_size	d_call	j_call	cdr3_nt	cdr3_aa
TRBV9	-	TRBD1	TRBJ1-4	TGTGCCAGCAGCCTGGGGACAGGGGCCACCGGAGGGCCAGTTGGGACTAATGAAAAACTGTTTTTT	CASSLGTGATGGPVGTNEKLFF
TRBV6-2/TRBV6-3	-	TRBD2	TRBJ2-1	TGTGCCAGCAGTTACATAGCCTCCTCCTCGCGGGGGAGAAGCTCCTACAATGAGCAGTTCTTC	CASSYIASSSRGRSSYNEQFF
TRBV11-3	-	-	TRBJ1-1	TGTGCCAGCAGCTCTGGCAAGTACACTGAAGCTTTCTTT	CASSSGKYTEAFF
TRBV9	-	-	TRBJ2-1	TGTGCCAGCAGCCTAGATGGGCCCGATGAGCAGTTCTTC	CASSLDGPDEQFF
TRBV6-5	-	TRBD1	TRBJ1-4	TGTGCCAGCAAAGTGGGACAGGAAAAACTGTTTTTT	CASKVGQEKLFF
TRBV2	-	TRBD2	TRBJ2-2	TGTGCCCGCCGGGAGGGCACCGGGGAGCTGTTTTTT	CARREGTGELFF
TRBV24-1	-	TRBD2	TRBJ2-1	TGTGCCACCAGTGATGCCTCTTTAGCGGGAGAATTCAATGAGCAGTTCTTC	CATSDASLAGEFNEQFF
TRBV7-2	-	TRBD1	TRBJ1-5	TGTGCCAGCAGCTTAGGGGGGACAGGGATAAGTCAGCCCCAGCATTTT	CASSLGGTGISQPQHF
TRBV6-6	few	-	TRBJ1-2	TGTGCCAGCAGGCAGAGGGCGATCTATGGCTACACCTTC	CASRQRAIYGYTF
TRBV5-1	few	TRBD1	TRBJ2-2	TGCGCCAGCAGCTCGGGACAGCTGCCCACCGGGGAGCTGTTTTTT	CASSSGQLPTGELFF
TRBV10-3	-	TRBD2	TRBJ2-1	TGTGCCATCAGTGAGTCTTTACAGCGGGAGTACAATGAGCAGTTCTTC	CAISESLQREYNEQFF
TRBV15	-	TRBD1	TRBJ2-7	TGTGCCACCAGCAGAGTCCACACAAGACAGGGGGCCGAGCAGTACTTC	CATSRVHTRQGAEQYF
TRBV2	-	TRBD2	TRBJ2-5	TGTGCCAGCCGGCTCCAGCGGGGGGCTAAAGAGACCCAGTACTTC	CASRLQRGAKETQYF
TRBV5-1	few	TRBD1	TRBJ1-2	TGCGCCAGCAGCCGCGGGACAGAGGGCTATGGCTACACCTTC	CASSRGTEGYGYTF
TRBV2	few	-	TRBJ1-2	TGTGCCAGCAGTGAGGTGTCTGAGGGTGGCTACACCTTC	CASSEVSEGGYTF
TRBV3-1/TRBV3-2	-	TRBD1	TRBJ1-5	TGTGCCAGCAGCCAAGATTTGACAGGGACGTCGCCCCAGCATTTT	CASSQDLTGTSPQHF
TRBV6-2/TRBV6-3	-	TRBD1	TRBJ1-1	TGTGCCAGCAGTTCTCCGGGACAGGTCAACACTGAAGCTTTCTTT	CASSSPGQVNTEAFF
TRBV24-1	few	TRBD2	TRBJ2-1	TGTGCCACCAGTGGAGATTCGGGACTATTAGGTGAGCAGTTCTTC	CATSGDSGLLGEQFF
TRBV19	-	-	TRBJ1-1	TGTGCCAGTAGTGTCTGGGGCCCTAGAAGCACCAGACCCACTGAAGCTTTCTTT	CASSVWGPRSTRPTEAFF
TRBV11-2	-	TRBD1	TRBJ2-2	TGTGCCAGCAACTCGGACAGGGGGCCCGGGGAGCTGTTTTTT	CASNSDRGPGELFF
TRBV12-3/TRBV12-4	-	-	TRBJ2-7	TGTGCCAGCACCCTCGGGTGGGAGCAGTACTTC	CASTLGWEQYF
TRBV5-6	few	TRBD1	TRBJ1-2	TGTGCCAGCAGCGCGGAGGCCGGGACAGGGATTTACTATGGCTACACCTTC	CASSAEAGTGIYYGYTF
TRBV6-5	-	-	TRBJ2-7	TGTGCCAGCAGTCCCCAGACAGCCTACGAGCAGTACTTC	CASSPQTAYEQYF
TRBV9	-	-	TRBJ2-2	TGTGCCAGCAGTCAGACTAGGGTAGCCGGGGAGCTGTTTTTT	CASSQTRVAGELFF
TRBV7-3	once	-	TRBJ2-6	TGTGCCAGCAGCTTAACGCGCTCTGGGGCCAACGTCCTGACTTTC	CASSLTRSGANVLTF
TRBV23-1	-	TRBD1	TRBJ2-7	TGCGCCAGCAGTCTAGCTAACGACAGGGGGCACGGCGGGCAGTACTTC	CASSLANDRGHGGQYF
TRBV6-1	-	-	TRBJ1-5	TGTGCCAGCAGTGAAGTACGGGGGCAGCCCCAGCATTTT	CASSEVRGQPQHF
TRBV7-3	-	TRBD2	TRBJ2-3	TGTGCCAGCAGCTTAACGCGGGGGTCTACGGATACGCAGTATTTT	CASSLTRGSTDTQYF
TRBV5-6	-	TRBD1	TRBJ1-2	TGTGCCAGCAGCACAGGGGCCTATGGCTACACCTTC	CASSTGAYGYTF
TRBV9	-	-	TRBJ2-2	TGTGCCAGCAGCGCTAGCCCCCTGGACACCGGGGAGCTGTTTTTT	CASSASPLDTGELFF
TRBV12-5	-	-	TRBJ2-7	TGTGCTAGTGGTTTGAGTCCGCAGGGGAATAGCTACGAGCAGTACTTC	CASGLSPQGNSYEQYF
TRBV5-1	-	-	TRBJ1-1	TGCGCCAGCAGCCCCGGTTGGGGGGGGGTAGCCACTGAAGCTTTCTTT	CASSPGWGGVATEAFF